One sample yielded the 30 T cell receptor beta chains listed below, sequenced in a study of blood T cell repertoires in COVID-19. The repertoire was sequenced with immunoSEQ multiplex PCR; TCRdb's copy has only in-frame clones and lacks some. Found here are 150,000 to 200,000 clones, 81% of them singletons; the top ten hold about 11%. Material: peripheral blood. Receptors originate from a man aged 60 to 69 with active or convalescent COVID-19.

The rearrangement links TRBV5-1 to TRBJ2-1; D may be TRBD2 (5 bases). Trimming took off 1 base at V and 10 bases at J, with 6 bases between the two ends. The germline gives CDR1 SGHRS, CDR2 YFSETQ. The CDR3 has 11 residues. CDR3 loop: CASSLTGEQFF. Here the CDR3 DNA reads TGCGCCAGCAGCTTGACGGGAGAGCAGTTCTTC.

This clone was seen a handful of times. The CDR3 is CAITRTGRNTEAFF. CDR3 coding DNA: TGTGCCATCACCCGGACAGGCCGGAACACTGAAGCTTTCTTT. The rearrangement uses TRBV10-3 and TRBJ1-1, with TRBD1 identical over 7 bases. V shed 7 bases and J 1 base; nucleotides not matched to a gene: 6. The CDR3 totals 14 residues. Germline V gene lookup returns CDR1 ENHRY and CDR2 SYGVKD.

This rearrangement joins TRBV11-2 to TRBJ2-7, with 9 bases identical to TRBD1. This CDR3 spans 15 amino acids. The junction had 8 bases not matched to a gene; V was cut back by 5 bases and J by 3 bases. Germline V CDR1 and CDR2: SGHAT, FQNNGV. The CDR3 nucleotides read TGTGCCAGCAGCAAGGGACAGGGTCGCCTCTACGAGCAGTACTTC. Encoded protein: CASSKGQGRLYEQYF.

The chain's CDR3 is CASSYSGSSPYNEQFF. CDR3 bases: TGTGCCAGCAGTTACAGCGGGAGTTCGCCCTACAATGAGCAGTTCTTC. The J gene is TRBJ2-1, the V gene TRBV6-5; 8 bases line up with TRBD2. This CDR3 has 16 residues. Per the germline V gene, CDR1 is MNHEY and CDR2 is SVGAGI. V shed 2 bases and J 2 bases; nucleotides not matched to a gene: 5.

This chain links TRBV11-3 with TRBJ2-1; 10 bases map to TRBD1. The CDR3 length is 16 residues. The V segment lost 0 bases and the J segment 3 bases; nucleotides outside the gene matches: 2. Per the germline V gene, CDR1 is SGHNT and CDR2 is YENEEA. CDR3 nucleotides: TGTGCCAGCAGCTTAGACGGGACAGGGGACTACAATGAGCAGTTCTTC. Translated, it gives CASSLDGTGDYNEQFF.

V and J are TRBV5-5 and TRBJ2-6, with D unclear. V was shortened by 5 bases and J by 4 bases, with 13 bases between the two germline ends. The germline gives CDR1 SGHKS, CDR2 YYEKEE (reference sequence). This CDR3 contains 15 residues. Here the CDR3 reads CASSWASSGANVLTF. CDR3 nucleotides: TGTGCCAGCAGTTGGGCATCCTCCGGGGCCAACGTCCTGACTTTC.

This clone was observed once. The gene calls are TRBV27 and TRBJ1-2; TRBD1 might be the D (5 bases). In germline, CDR1 is MNHEY, CDR2 SMNVEV (reference sequence). This CDR3 comprises 13 residues. With 2 bases removed from V and 6 bases from J, the gap between germline ends came to 10 bases. This chain's CDR3 is CASSLQGRDGYTF. DNA for the CDR3: TGTGCCAGCAGTTTACAGGGCCGAGATGGCTACACCTTC.

This chain uses TRBV7-2 with TRBJ1-2; D remains unclear. Germline CDR1 and CDR2: SGHTA and FQGNSA. The germline V and J ends were trimmed by 1 base and 0 bases, with 6 bases remaining between them. This CDR3 is built from 14 residues. The CDR3 is CASSLGGSNYGYTF. DNA of the CDR3: TGTGCCAGCAGCTTAGGAGGCTCTAACTATGGCTACACCTTC.

This chain uses TRBV5-6 with TRBJ1-2; 12 nucleotides line up with TRBD1. Looked up from germline, CDR1 is SGHDT and CDR2 is YYEEEE. The CDR3 loop spans 15 amino acids. Trimming at V came to 1 base and at J to 8 bases, leaving 6 bases not matched to a gene. The CDR3 bases are TGTGCCAGCAGCTTGACGGGACAGGGGGCGGGAGGCTACACCTTC. It encodes CASSLTGQGAGGYTF.

The chain recombines TRBV18 with TRBJ2-7, with 8 bases that match TRBD2. This CDR3 contains 15 residues. Germline loops: CDR1 KGHSH, CDR2 LQKENI. With V trimmed by 0 bases and J by 7 bases, 8 bases remained unmatched. The CDR3 coding sequence is TGTGCCAGCTCACCACCGAATAGCGGGAAAGTGGAGCAGTACTTC. As protein: CASSPPNSGKVEQYF.

This clone occurred a few times. The chain couples TRBV5-6 to TRBJ1-2; 7 bases are shared with TRBD1. Trimming cost V 3 bases and J 2 bases; bases outside gene matches: 4. CDR1 and CDR2 (germline): SGHDT, YYEEEE. The CDR3 contains 14 residues. For the CDR3, the DNA is TGTGCCAGCAGCTCGTCGGGACAGAACTATGGCTACACCTTC. This sequence encodes CASSSSGQNYGYTF.

This chain links TRBV15 with TRBJ1-2; D perhaps matches TRBD1 (5 bases). CDR1 LNHNV and CDR2 YYDKDF come from the germline V gene (reference sequence). Trimming removed 1 base from V and 0 bases from J, with 6 bases in between. The CDR3 runs to 14 residues. The CDR3 here is CATSRATANYGYTF. The CDR3 nucleotides read TGTGCCACCAGCAGAGCGACAGCTAACTATGGCTACACCTTC.

The chain carries TRBV15 and TRBJ1-3, with D maybe TRBD1 (5 bases). Between the trimmed V and J ends, which lost 5 bases and 2 bases, there was a span of 16 bases. Per the germline V gene, CDR1 is LNHNV and CDR2 is YYDKDF (reference sequence). The CDR3 has 16 residues. DNA for the CDR3: TGTGCCACCAGCGGTGGATTGGGGGGAACTGGAAACACCATATATTTT. It is translated as CATSGGLGGTGNTIYF.

V and J are TRBV6-2 or TRBV6-3 and TRBJ1-2, with 7 bases matching TRBD1. The CDR3 is 18 amino acids. Germline V gene data show CDR1 as MNHEY and CDR2 as SVGEGT. V trimming: 0 bases; J trimming: 2 bases; junction bases outside the gene matches: 12. CDR3 nucleotide sequence: TGTGCCAGCAGTTACTCGACTCCCGGACAGGTGGGGAACTATGGCTACACCTTC. Translating it yields CASSYSTPGQVGNYGYTF.

This sequence joins TRBV24-1 and TRBJ2-3; 12 positions match TRBD1. Germline CDR1 and CDR2: KGHDR and SFDVKD. V shed 3 bases, J shed 2 bases, and the junction held 5 bases outside the gene matches. The CDR3 consists of 17 residues. CDR3 region: CATSDPPGQGATDTQYF. CDR3 sequence (DNA): TGTGCCACCAGTGATCCGCCGGGACAGGGGGCCACAGATACGCAGTATTTT.

DNA for the CDR3: TGTGCCAGCAGCTTTGATAGGAACACTGAAGCTTTCTTT. Translated, it gives CASSFDRNTEAFF. The V gene is TRBV11-2, the J gene TRBJ1-1; D is undetermined. CDR3 length equals 13 residues. Trimming removed 3 bases at V and 1 base at J, with 6 bases between. Germline lookup yields CDR1 SGHAT and CDR2 FQNNGV.

The chain has TRBV11-2 and TRBJ1-2; D is unresolved. The CDR3 is made up of 11 amino acids. CDR1 is SGHAT, CDR2 FQNNGV, per germline. Trimming pared 4 bases from V and 13 bases from J, leaving 13 bases between. The chain's CDR3 is CASSSGSGSTF. CDR3 nucleotides: TGTGCCAGCAGCTCCGGATCGGGTAGCACCTTC.

This clone was observed a single time. CDR3 coding DNA: TGTGCCAGCAGCCTCGCGGGACAGGGACTCTACGAGCAGTACTTC. It specifies CASSLAGQGLYEQYF. The rearrangement joins TRBV7-2 to TRBJ2-7; 9 positions match TRBD1. Germline V CDR1 and CDR2: SGHTA, FQGNSA. The CDR3 sequence is 15 residues long. Trimming cost V 5 bases and J 3 bases; bases outside gene matches: 8.

J is TRBJ2-3 and V is TRBV11-3; the D gene is possibly TRBD1 (6 bases). V was clipped by 5 bases and J by 2 bases, with 17 bases between them. This CDR3 has 16 amino acids. Germline lookup yields CDR1 SGHNT and CDR2 YENEEA. The CDR3 is CASSTGTQTATDTQYF. For the CDR3, the DNA is TGTGCCAGCAGCACAGGGACACAAACTGCCACAGATACGCAGTATTTT. The full variable domain, its missing parts supplied by reference TRBV11-3 and TRBJ2-3, is EAGVVQSPRYKIIEKKQPVAFWCNPISGHNTLYWYLQNLGQGPELLIRYENEEAVDDSQLPKDRFSAERLKGVDSTLKIQPAELGDSAVYLCASSTGTQTATDTQYFGPGTRLTVL.

V usage is TRBV28 and J usage is TRBJ2-1; tentatively, D is TRBD2 (5 bases). Germline V gives CDR1 MDHEN, CDR2 SYDVKM. V was trimmed by 1 base and J by 0 bases, leaving 16 bases between them. This CDR3 contains 18 residues. This CDR3 reads CASSLSVGLGSSYNEQFF. CDR3 DNA: TGTGCCAGCAGTTTATCGGTGGGCTTGGGGAGCTCCTACAATGAGCAGTTCTTC.

The rearrangement joins TRBV27 to TRBJ2-5; 9 bases line up with TRBD2. Germline CDR1 MNHEY, CDR2 SMNVEV (reference sequence). CDR3 size: 15 residues. Trimming removed 3 bases from V and 5 bases from J; junction bases left unmatched: 7. The chain's CDR3 is CASSFAGGPGETQYF. The CDR3 bases are TGTGCCAGCAGTTTTGCGGGAGGGCCTGGGGAGACCCAGTACTTC.

V usage is TRBV3-1 (or the pseudogene TRBV3-2) and J usage is TRBJ2-3; the match to TRBD2 covers 8 bases. V shed 0 bases and J 1 base; nucleotides not matched to a gene: 9. The CDR3 covers 18 residues. The V gene's germline CDR1 is LGHDT and CDR2 YNNKEL (reference sequence). CDR3 DNA: TGTGCCAGCAGCCAAGATCAGGGCGGGAGGATTCGCACAGATACGCAGTATTTT. Amino acids: CASSQDQGGRIRTDTQYF.

The gene calls are TRBV19 and TRBJ1-4, with TRBD1 identical over 7 bases. V lost 5 bases, J lost 1 base, and 7 bases stayed unmatched. Germline CDR1 reads LNHDA; CDR2 reads SQIVND (reference sequence). The CDR3 is 16 residues long. CDR3 nucleotide sequence: TGTGCCAGTAGTTCCCGGACAGGCCGAACTAATGAAAAACTGTTTTTT. It codes for CASSSRTGRTNEKLFF. Filled out from reference TRBV19 and TRBJ1-4, the complete variable domain reads DGGITQSPKYLFRKEGQNVTLSCEQNLNHDAMYWYRQDPGQGLRLIYYSQIVNDFQKGDIAEGYSVSREKKESFPLTVTSAQKNPTAFYLCASSSRTGRTNEKLFFGSGTQLSVL.

The chain combines TRBV28 with TRBJ1-2, with no clear D. The CDR3 covers 14 residues. V gave up 3 bases and J gave up 8 bases, with 16 bases separating them. Germline-derived CDR1 and CDR2 are MDHEN and SYDVKM. CDR3 nucleotide sequence: TGTGCCAGCAGTTTCGGGTCGTCGCATATGGGCTACACCTTC. Protein sequence: CASSFGSSHMGYTF.

V usage is TRBV3-1 (or the pseudogene TRBV3-2) and J usage is TRBJ2-7; 7 bases are shared with TRBD1. The V gene's germline CDR1 is LGHDT and CDR2 YNNKEL (reference sequence). The J segment lost 5 bases and the V segment lost 0 bases, leaving 19 bases of the junction unmatched. The CDR3 runs to 19 residues. The CDR3 DNA is TGTGCCAGCAGCCAAGATAGGGGGCGCCGACAGGGTCCGTTCCACGAGCAGTACTTC. Residues: CASSQDRGRRQGPFHEQYF.

The chain joins TRBV3-1 (or the pseudogene TRBV3-2) to TRBJ2-3; 9 positions agree with TRBD1. The CDR3 sequence is 15 residues long. Germline values: CDR1 LGHDT, CDR2 YNNKEL (reference sequence). Losses at the gene ends were 6 bases for V and 3 bases for J; bases not matched to a gene: 7. CDR3 residues: CASSYPGQGTDTQYF. CDR3 DNA: TGTGCCAGCAGTTATCCGGGACAGGGTACAGATACGCAGTATTTT.

The chain carries TRBV7-2 and TRBJ1-4; D not certain. Germline V gives CDR1 SGHTA, CDR2 FQGNSA. The V end was cut by 2 bases, the J end by 6 bases, with 13 bases between. The CDR3 has 15 residues. CDR3 residues: CASSLTPHYYEKLFF. The CDR3 nucleotides read TGTGCCAGCAGCTTAACCCCCCACTATTATGAAAAACTGTTTTTT.

Worth noting for this clone: Relative to the germline gene, one junction end is altered; a read error may explain this. This chain joins TRBV9 and TRBJ2-1; TRBD2 might be the D (6 bases). Germline V lookup: CDR1 SGDLS, CDR2 YYNGEE. The CDR3 extends over 13 amino acids. CDR3 DNA sequence: TGTGCCAGCGGGGGGAGCTCCTACAATGAGCGGTTCTTC. Its protein is CASGGSSYNERFF.

The J gene is TRBJ2-1, the V gene TRBV4-1; 7 nucleotides align to TRBD2. CDR1 MGHRA and CDR2 YSYEKL come from the germline V gene. CDR3 size: 16 residues. V lost 0 bases and J lost 12; bases outside the gene matches: 14. The CDR3 region is CASSQEASGNTPVQFF. In nucleotides, the CDR3 is TGCGCCAGCAGCCAAGAGGCTAGCGGCAATACCCCTGTGCAGTTCTTC.

The CDR3 spells CASSHHSLDRGRPEAFF. The CDR3 DNA is TGTGCCAGCAGCCATCACTCCTTGGATAGGGGGCGACCTGAAGCTTTCTTT. The V gene is TRBV3-1 (or the pseudogene TRBV3-2), the J gene TRBJ1-1; 7 nucleotides agree with TRBD1. This CDR3 spans 17 amino acids. Germline V gene lookup returns CDR1 LGHDT and CDR2 YNNKEL (reference sequence). V trimming: 3 bases; J trimming: 6 bases; junction bases outside the gene matches: 16.